This T cell receptor beta chain was sequenced during a study of memory CD4+ T cells and cytomegalovirus serostatus. The overall study: Of the healthy Belgian adults, 9 were CMV seropositive and about two dozen seronegative.

Under the authors' procedure: After removing out-of-frame reads, around 2,000,000 distinct TCRbeta sequences remained. Method: immunoSEQ multiplex PCR; TCRdb's copy keeps in-frame clones and lacks some. That table is the source of V, J and clone size, and D and trimming were worked out from the DNA. The table records about 54,000 clones, around 81% of them present only once. Overall study results and limits: Each of 67 CMV-associated TCRbeta sequences occurred in one to five individuals.

The CDR3 length is 14 residues. Germline assignment: CDR1 SGDLS and CDR2 YYNGEE. V was cut by 3 bases and J by 5 bases, with 13 bases left in between. As to this clone: Its target is unknown.

The sort gate was single viable CD3+CD4+CD8-CD45RO+ cells for memory CD4+ T cells. Input material: memory CD4+ T cells from blood. The receptor's source is an adult in good health and CMV-seronegative. V gene TRBV9 combines with J gene TRBJ2-3; D is ambiguous. The CDR3 here is CASSAPNSQDTQYF. CDR3 bases: TGTGCCAGCAGCGCCCCCAACTCACAAGATACGCAGTATTTT. Variable domain in full (rest from reference TRBV9 and TRBJ2-3): DSGVTQTPKHLITATGQRVTLRCSPRSGDLSVYWYQQSLDQGLQFLIQYYNGEERAKGNILERFSAQQFPDLHSELNLSSLELGDSALYFCASSAPNSQDTQYFGPGTRLTVL.